Shown below are 14 T cell receptor beta chains from a single sample sequenced in a study of T cell repertoires in cytomegalovirus infection. TCRdb reprocessed the reads via MiXCR and lists one record per CDR3 protein. This repertoire shows about 740,000 distinct CDR3 sequences, 30% to 40% found once; its top ten account for 15% to 20%. Which antigens these TCRs recognize remains unknown. The specimen was cultured PBMCs, collected from culture after CMV antigen stimulation. These receptors came from a human donor in good health (CMV status not recorded). Some clones in this sample may be carry-over from other donors' samples.

J is TRBJ2-2 and V is TRBV6-1, with D unclear. The CDR3 extends over 14 amino acids. Per the germline V gene, CDR1 is MNHNS and CDR2 is SASEGT. The germline V and J ends were trimmed by 5 bases and 4 bases, with 11 bases remaining between them. The CDR3 bases are TGTGCCAGCAGTTTGGAAGGGTTCACCGGGGAGCTGTTTTTT. Its translation: CASSLEGFTGELFF.

This clonotype was found many times. The genes are TRBV7-2 and TRBJ2-7; D is perhaps TRBD1 (5 bases). Trimming removed 5 bases at V and 3 bases at J, with 14 bases between. From germline, CDR1 is SGHTA and CDR2 FQGNSA. This CDR3 comprises 14 residues. This chain's CDR3 is CASSRSPGNYEQYF. CDR3 nucleotides: TGTGCCAGCAGCAGAAGTCCAGGGAACTACGAGCAGTACTTC.

The CDR3 sequence: CASSPTSGLRYEQYF. CDR3 DNA: TGTGCCAGCAGTCCTACGAGTGGGCTACGCTACGAGCAGTACTTC. The gene calls are TRBV6-2 or TRBV6-3 and TRBJ2-7; D ambiguous. The germline V gene has CDR1 MNHEY and CDR2 SVGEGT. The CDR3 has 15 residues. V shed 5 bases and J shed 3 bases, with 17 bases lying between them.

The chain combines TRBV20-1 with TRBJ2-1, with D uncertain. Germline V gives CDR1 DFQATT, CDR2 SNEGSKA (reference sequence). Trimming left V 3 bases short and J 4 bases short, with 13 bases between. This CDR3 comprises 14 residues. Here the CDR3 reads CSARLGNAYNEQFF. In nucleotides, the CDR3 is TGCAGTGCTAGGCTTGGGAACGCGTACAATGAGCAGTTCTTC.

The rearrangement joins TRBV11-2 to TRBJ1-6; D perhaps matches TRBD1 (5 bases). This CDR3 has 17 amino acids. Germline V gene sequence: CDR1 SGHAT, CDR2 FQNNGV. V lost 1 base to trimming and J lost 6 bases, with 16 bases between them. The chain's CDR3 is CASSLGWGSDINSPLHF. The CDR3 DNA is TGTGCCAGCAGCTTAGGATGGGGGTCTGATATTAATTCACCCCTCCACTTT.

This chain links TRBV7-6 with TRBJ2-7; D unresolved. CDR3 length equals 15 residues. Deletions cut 1 base from V and 2 bases from J, with 12 bases between. Germline V gene lookup returns CDR1 SGHVS and CDR2 FNYEAQ. The CDR3 loop reads CASSLGTEPTYEQYF. The CDR3 DNA sequence: TGTGCCAGCAGCTTAGGGACGGAACCCACCTACGAGCAGTACTTC.

This clonotype was observed a handful of times. This chain uses TRBV19 with TRBJ2-7; 10 bases line up with TRBD1. Germline lookup yields CDR1 LNHDA and CDR2 SQIVND (reference sequence). The CDR3 sequence is 15 residues long. J gave up 0 bases and V 5 bases, and 4 bases lay outside the gene matches. In DNA form, the CDR3 reads TGTGCCAGTAGTGCCGGGACAGGGGACTCCTACGAGCAGTACTTC. Amino acids: CASSAGTGDSYEQYF. Drawing the rest from reference TRBV19 and TRBJ2-7, the complete variable domain is DGGITQSPKYLFRKEGQNVTLSCEQNLNHDAMYWYRQDPGQGLRLIYYSQIVNDFQKGDIAEGYSVSREKKESFPLTVTSAQKNPTAFYLCASSAGTGDSYEQYFGPGTRLTVT.

The rearrangement joins TRBV2 to TRBJ1-3; 7 bases are shared with TRBD1. J gave up 6 bases and V 8 bases, and 4 bases lay outside the gene matches. From germline, CDR1 is SNHLY and CDR2 FYNNEI. The CDR3 extends over 12 amino acids. CDR3 bases: TGTGCCAGCCGGACAGGAGAAAACACCATATATTTT. It codes for CASRTGENTIYF.

This clonotype turned up a few times. This chain uses TRBV6-1 with TRBJ2-7; no clear D. The CDR3 sequence is 14 residues long. Trimming pared 10 bases from V and 4 bases from J, leaving 20 bases between. Germline CDR1 and CDR2: MNHNS and SASEGT. CDR3 nucleotide sequence: TGTGCCACCACAACAGCGCAGACTGCGTACGAGCAGTACTTC. Protein sequence: CATTTAQTAYEQYF.

This clonotype was seen only a few times. The chain joins TRBV20-1 to TRBJ2-2; 9 positions match TRBD1. The CDR3 has 15 amino acids. CDR1 is DFQATT and CDR2 is SNEGSKA in the germline V gene (reference sequence). J lost 6 bases, V lost 3 bases, and 8 bases had no gene match. CDR3 in amino acids: CSASEGTGRAGELFF. The CDR3 DNA is TGCAGTGCTAGCGAGGGGACAGGGAGGGCCGGGGAGCTGTTTTTT.

This chain links TRBV27 with TRBJ2-7; TRBD1 matches at 12 bases. Trimming removed 6 bases from V and 6 bases from J; junction bases left unmatched: 27. This CDR3 contains 21 residues. From germline, CDR1 is MNHEY and CDR2 SMNVEV (reference sequence). CDR3 DNA sequence: TGTGCCAGCAGCCGTCCCCGGAAACCGGGACAGGGGGCCCGGGTTCTCGTCGAGCAGTACTTC. As protein: CASSRPRKPGQGARVLVEQYF.

The V and J genes are TRBV9 and TRBJ2-1; no reliable D call. V gave up 0 bases and J gave up 0 bases, with 4 bases separating them. Germline CDR1 and CDR2: SGDLS and YYNGEE. The CDR3 runs to 14 residues. The CDR3 DNA sequence: TGTGCCAGCAGCGTAGCTCCCTCCTACAATGAGCAGTTCTTC. As protein: CASSVAPSYNEQFF.

The V call is TRBV7-2, the J call TRBJ2-3; TRBD2 matches at 13 bases. The CDR3 contains 22 residues. Germline V CDR1 and CDR2: SGHTA, FQGNSA. V dropped 5 bases and J dropped 4; count of bases not matched to a gene: 24. This chain's CDR3 is CASSNRGLLAGGPSAGSDTQYF. The CDR3 DNA is TGTGCCAGCAGCAATAGAGGGCTACTAGCGGGAGGGCCCTCGGCGGGGTCAGATACGCAGTATTTT.

The chain joins TRBV12-3 or TRBV12-4 to TRBJ2-7, with 10 bases fitting TRBD2. The CDR3 is made up of 18 amino acids. V was pared by 1 base and J by 0 bases, with 9 bases of the junction left unmatched. Here the CDR3 reads CASSLEGGLADSSYEQYF. The DNA of the CDR3 is TGTGCCAGCAGTTTAGAGGGAGGACTAGCGGACAGCTCCTACGAGCAGTACTTC.